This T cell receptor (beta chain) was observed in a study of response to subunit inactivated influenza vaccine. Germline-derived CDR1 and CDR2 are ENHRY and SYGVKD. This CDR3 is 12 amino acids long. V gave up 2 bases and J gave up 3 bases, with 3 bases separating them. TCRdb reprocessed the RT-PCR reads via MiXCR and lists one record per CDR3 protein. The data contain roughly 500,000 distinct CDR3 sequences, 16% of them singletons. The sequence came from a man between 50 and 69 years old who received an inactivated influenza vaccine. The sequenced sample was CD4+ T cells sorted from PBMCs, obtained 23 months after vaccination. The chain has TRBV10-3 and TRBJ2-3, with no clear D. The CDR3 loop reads CAISEVTDTQYF. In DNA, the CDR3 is TGTGCCATCAGTGAGGTGACAGATACGCAGTATTTT.